This T cell receptor (beta chain) was sequenced for a study of T cells in narcolepsy. Comment on this clone: Its cognate antigen is unknown.

The table came from immunoSEQ multiplex PCR; TCRdb's copy has only in-frame clones and leaves some out. Of some 10,000 clones listed, over 90% were seen once; the top ten hold about 1.1%. The germline V and J ends were trimmed by 0 bases and 5 bases, with 11 bases remaining between them. CDR1 is SGHRS, CDR2 YFSETQ, per germline. CDR3 length: 14 residues. Study-wide points: HCRT-specific and TRIB2-specific autoreactive clonotypes appeared among same-patient CSF and blood CD4+ clonotypes.

The sample taken for sequencing was CD45RA- memory CD4+ T cells from PBMCs. V gene TRBV5-1 combines with J gene TRBJ2-5; D may be TRBD1 or TRBD2 (7 bases each). The clonotype was recovered from a human donor with narcolepsy. The CDR3 sequence is CASSLGQGGETQYF. In DNA, the CDR3 is TGCGCCAGCAGCTTGGGCCAGGGGGGGGAGACCCAGTACTTC. Full variable domain (outside the CDR3, taken from reference TRBV5-1 and TRBJ2-5): KAGVTQTPRYLIKTRGQQVTLSCSPISGHRSVSWYQQTPGQGLQFLFEYFSETQRNKGNFPGRFSGRQFSNSRSEMNVSTLELGDSALYLCASSLGQGGETQYFGPGTRLLVL.